The 12 T cell receptor beta chains below come from one sample, sequenced in a study of blood T cell repertoires in COVID-19. This table comes from immunoSEQ multiplex PCR, and its TCRdb copy is limited to in-frame clones, with some not included. The sample carries about 35,000 clones, 85% to 90% recorded once. Material for sequencing was peripheral blood. These receptor sequences come from a man in his sixties with active or convalescent COVID-19.

The chain recombines TRBV4-2 with TRBJ1-5, with 8 bases that match TRBD1. V lost 4 bases, J lost 5 bases, and 4 bases stayed unmatched. Germline CDR1 is LGHNA and CDR2 is YNFKEQ. This CDR3 is built from 14 residues. This CDR3 is CASSLQTGDQPQHF. Written as DNA, the CDR3 is TGTGCCAGCAGCCTTCAGACAGGGGATCAGCCCCAGCATTTT.

The chain combines TRBV6-5 with TRBJ1-5; 9 bases line up with TRBD1. This CDR3 has 13 residues. CDR1 and CDR2 from the germline V gene are MNHEY and SVGAGI. The V gene end was trimmed by 6 bases and the J gene end by 5 bases; junction bases not matched to a gene: 2. The CDR3, as DNA: TGTGCCAGCAGGGGACAGGGACATCAGCCCCAGCATTTT. Amino acid sequence: CASRGQGHQPQHF.

The V and J genes are TRBV5-1 and TRBJ1-5, with D perhaps TRBD1 (5 bases). Germline CDR1 SGHRS, CDR2 YFSETQ. This CDR3 is built from 15 residues. Deletions cut 3 bases from V and 0 bases from J, with 10 bases between. The CDR3 here is CASSWGPYSNQPQHF. In nucleotides, the CDR3 is TGCGCCAGCAGCTGGGGCCCTTATAGCAATCAGCCCCAGCATTTT.

The J gene is TRBJ1-1, the V gene TRBV5-5; 9 bases agree with TRBD1. Germline loops: CDR1 SGHKS, CDR2 YYEKEE (reference sequence). The CDR3 runs to 13 residues. J gave up 5 bases and V 2 bases, and 1 base lay outside the gene matches. The DNA for the CDR3 is TGTGCCAGCAGCTTAGACAGGGGGACTGAAGCTTTCTTT. Protein: CASSLDRGTEAFF.

The V and J genes are TRBV5-1 and TRBJ2-3, with TRBD1 identical over 8 bases. The CDR3 totals 15 residues. CDR1 is SGHRS, CDR2 YFSETQ, per germline. V lost 4 bases and J lost 2; bases outside the gene matches: 6. The CDR3 region is CASSNGQGNTDTQYF. CDR3 in DNA: TGCGCCAGCAGCAACGGACAGGGTAACACAGATACGCAGTATTTT.

The chain joins TRBV9 to TRBJ2-1; 13 nucleotides match TRBD2. V shed 4 bases, J shed 4 bases, and the junction held 5 bases outside the gene matches. The CDR3 consists of 16 residues. Per germline, CDR1 SGDLS and CDR2 YYNGEE. The CDR3: CASSPPGLAGYNEQFF. CDR3 sequence (DNA): TGTGCCAGCAGCCCTCCGGGACTAGCGGGATACAATGAGCAGTTCTTC.

V and J are TRBV7-8 and TRBJ2-5; maybe TRBD1 (5 bases). CDR1 is SGHVS, CDR2 FQNEAQ, per germline. Trimming stripped 3 bases from V and 4 bases from J, with 12 bases between. The CDR3 totals 14 residues. The CDR3 nucleotides read TGTGCCAGCAGCTTCAAGGGGCGCGGAGAGACCCAGTACTTC. Its translation is CASSFKGRGETQYF.

This clone was observed once. The junction shows a germline mismatch at one end, possibly a read error. This sequence joins TRBV19 and TRBJ2-3, with TRBD1 matching 10 bases. The CDR3 loop spans 16 amino acids. The germline gives CDR1 LNHDA, CDR2 SQIVND (reference sequence). CDR3 nucleotide sequence: TGTGCCAGTAGTGTAGATGGGACAGGGGTGACAGATACGCAGTATTTT. Protein: CASSVDGTGVTDTQYF.

V is TRBV4-2 and J is TRBJ2-1; 9 bases agree with TRBD2. This CDR3 spans 16 amino acids. Trimming took 0 bases from V and 3 from J; bases not matched to a gene: 3. Germline V gene sequence: CDR1 LGHNA, CDR2 YNFKEQ. The CDR3 nucleotides are TGTGCCAGCAGCCAAGAAGCGGGGGGCCACTACAATGAGCAGTTCTTC. This sequence encodes CASSQEAGGHYNEQFF.

The chain couples TRBV27 to TRBJ1-2; 7 nucleotides match TRBD1. CDR3 length equals 15 residues. Germline CDR1 MNHEY, CDR2 SMNVEV (reference sequence). With 5 bases clipped from V and 4 bases from J, the junction kept 10 bases outside the gene matches. CDR3 nucleotides: TGTGCCAGCAGTCTCAACAGGGGTGAAGGCTATGGCTACACCTTC. Amino acid sequence: CASSLNRGEGYGYTF.

This chain connects TRBV15 to TRBJ1-1, with D tentatively TRBD1 (6 bases). Germline loops: CDR1 LNHNV, CDR2 YYDKDF (reference sequence). The CDR3 length is 14 residues. Between the trimmed V and J ends, which lost 5 bases and 5 bases, there was a span of 15 bases. The CDR3 region is CATSSRGGATEAFF. CDR3 DNA: TGTGCCACCAGCTCTAGGGGGGGCGCGACTGAAGCTTTCTTT.

J is TRBJ1-2 and V is TRBV5-5; 7 bases fit TRBD1. Germline lookup yields CDR1 SGHKS and CDR2 YYEKEE (reference sequence). The V gene end was trimmed by 2 bases and the J gene end by 2 bases; junction bases not matched to a gene: 3. The CDR3 extends over 14 amino acids. DNA for the CDR3: TGTGCCAGCAGCTTCCCGGGACAGAACTATGGCTACACCTTC. Its protein is CASSFPGQNYGYTF.